This T cell receptor (beta chain) originates from a study of monozygotic twins with cystic fibrosis. Whole-study results and caveats: J usage was most co-twin-similar in 8 of 16 pairs, V in 13. In this small cohort, shared CDR3 numbers showed no association with age, concordance or disease severity.

Remarks on this clone: No antigen is known for it.

CDR3 length: 15 amino acids. CDR1 and CDR2 from the germline V gene are SGHAT and FQNNGV. V gave up 3 bases and J gave up 0 bases, with 11 bases separating them. Produced via immunoSEQ multiplex PCR; TCRdb's table is partial and in-frame only. The sample holds around 20,000 clones, about 90% seen once. The sequencing sample was made of blood. The source is a girl aged 2-15 years with cystic fibrosis. V and J are TRBV11-2 and TRBJ1-2; no clear D. CDR3 residues: CASSFQVSANYGYTF. In DNA, the CDR3 is TGTGCCAGCAGCTTCCAGGTTTCCGCTAACTATGGCTACACCTTC.